This T cell receptor (beta chain) appears in the sequencing data of a study of T cells in Graves' hyperthyroidism and ophthalmopathy. Study conclusions and caveats: With a median lead of about 6.9 months before onset, the model predicted ophthalmopathy. Stable hyperthyroidism was separated from ophthalmopathy by a model based on 13 V-J features. Most clonotypes that expanded in the thyroid above 0.001 also showed up in blood.

This CDR3 comprises 14 residues. V lost 6 bases and J 4 bases, leaving 15 bases between the germline ends. Those patients with uncontrolled infection, other autoimmune disease, pregnancy or lactation were excluded. TCR beta CDR3 sequences were amplified from RNA transcripts. First-round RT-PCR with HTBI primers amplified the TCR CDR3 region. MiXCR was run by TCRdb on the multiplex PCR reads, yielding one entry per CDR3 protein. The sample holds more than 300,000 distinct CDR3 sequences; roughly 13% are singletons and the top ten take around 9.2%. Concerning this clonotype itself: Its antigen is not known.

The material sequenced was blood. The receptor comes from a woman aged 18-29 years with Graves' hyperthyroidism. The rearrangement joins TRBV12-3 or TRBV12-4 to TRBJ1-2, with a tentative D call TRBD1 (6 bases). The CDR3 nucleotides read TGTGCCAGCAGCCCAGGGGTAATCGGCTATGGCTACACCTTC. This codes for CASSPGVIGYGYTF.